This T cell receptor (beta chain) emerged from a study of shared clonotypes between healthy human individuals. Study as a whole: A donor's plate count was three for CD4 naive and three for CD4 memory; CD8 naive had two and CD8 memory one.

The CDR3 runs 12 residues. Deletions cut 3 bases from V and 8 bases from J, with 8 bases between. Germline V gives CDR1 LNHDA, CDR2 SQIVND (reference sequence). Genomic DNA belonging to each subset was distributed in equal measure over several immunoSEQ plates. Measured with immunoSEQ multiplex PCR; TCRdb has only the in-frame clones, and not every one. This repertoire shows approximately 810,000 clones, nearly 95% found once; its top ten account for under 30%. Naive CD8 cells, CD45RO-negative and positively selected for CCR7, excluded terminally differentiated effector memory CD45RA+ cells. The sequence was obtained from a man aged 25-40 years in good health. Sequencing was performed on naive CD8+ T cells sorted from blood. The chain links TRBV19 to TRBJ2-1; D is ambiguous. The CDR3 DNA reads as TGTGCCAGTAGTATTAGTGCCGATGAGCAGTTCTTC. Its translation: CASSISADEQFF.